Following are 20 T cell receptor beta chains from one sample sequenced in a study of blood T cell repertoires in COVID-19. Some clones are missing from TCRdb's copy, which holds only in-frame ones; the method was immunoSEQ multiplex PCR. The sample has roughly 120,000 clones, over 80% seen once. The material sequenced was peripheral blood. These receptors originate from a man aged 25-40 years with acute or convalescent COVID-19.

The CDR3 protein is CATRGGREQFF. The CDR3 nucleotides are TGCGCCACTCGGGGGGGAAGAGAGCAGTTCTTC. The V call is TRBV10-1, the J call TRBJ2-1, with 8 bases aligning to TRBD2. Germline values: CDR1 WNHNN, CDR2 SYGVQD (reference sequence). The V gene end was trimmed by 10 bases and the J gene end by 10 bases; junction bases not matched to a gene: 6. The CDR3 has 11 amino acids.

The CDR3: CASSWGGTADTQYF. DNA of the CDR3: TGTGCCAGCAGCTGGGGGGGAACCGCAGATACGCAGTATTTT. The V call is TRBV11-1, the J call TRBJ2-3; 7 nucleotides agree with TRBD2. The V gene end was trimmed by 4 bases and the J gene end by 4 bases; junction bases not matched to a gene: 5. CDR1 SGHAT and CDR2 FQDESV come from the germline V gene (reference sequence). The CDR3 runs 14 residues.

The V call is TRBV6-6, the J call TRBJ2-2; TRBD2 matches 11 bases. The CDR3 has 16 amino acids. CDR1 and CDR2 (germline): MNHNY, SVGAGI (reference sequence). The J segment lost 8 bases and the V segment lost 0 bases, leaving 5 bases of the junction unmatched. CDR3 protein: CASSYSYRLAGGELFF. CDR3 bases: TGTGCCAGCAGTTACTCGTATCGACTAGCGGGGGGGGAGCTGTTTTTT.

The DNA for the CDR3 is TGTGCCAGCAGTATATCAGGACAGGGGAGCTATGGCTACACCTTC. As protein: CASSISGQGSYGYTF. This sequence joins TRBV6-5 and TRBJ1-2; 9 nucleotides match TRBD1. Germline lookup yields CDR1 MNHEY and CDR2 SVGAGI. Trimming removed 5 bases from V and 4 bases from J; junction bases left unmatched: 8. The CDR3 sequence is 15 residues long.

As concerns this clone: One junction end does not reproduce the germline sequence, and a read error may be involved. This chain joins TRBV13 and TRBJ1-4; D ambiguous. This CDR3 region has 16 residues. Germline lookup yields CDR1 PRHDT and CDR2 FYEKMQ (reference sequence). CDR3 region: CANSLKVASPGEKLFF. CDR3 nucleotide sequence: TGTGCCAACAGCTTAAAAGTTGCCTCACCCGGTGAAAAACTGTTTTTT.

V usage is TRBV7-8 and J usage is TRBJ2-5; D gene ambiguous. The CDR3 consists of 14 residues. CDR1 and CDR2 (germline): SGHVS, FQNEAQ. Trimming removed 7 bases at V and 7 bases at J, with 19 bases between. CDR3 sequence (DNA): TGTGCCAGCACCCCCGTCACGTTAACACGGACCCAGTACTTC. Protein sequence: CASTPVTLTRTQYF.

The V and J genes are TRBV29-1 and TRBJ2-3; D remains ambiguous. The CDR3 spans 13 residues. V lost 4 bases and J lost 2, with 10 bases in between. Germline-derived CDR1 and CDR2 are SQVTM and ANQGSEA. This CDR3 reads CSVGQSSTDTQYF. The CDR3 nucleotides read TGCAGCGTTGGGCAGTCCTCCACAGATACGCAGTATTTT.

The chain couples TRBV3-1 (or the pseudogene TRBV3-2) to TRBJ1-3; 7 nucleotides match TRBD1. The J segment lost 2 bases and the V segment lost 2 bases, leaving 0 bases of the junction unmatched. CDR1 LGHDT and CDR2 YNNKEL come from the germline V gene (reference sequence). CDR3 length: 14 residues. The CDR3 DNA reads as TGTGCCAGCAGCCAACAGGGGGCTGGAAACACCATATATTTT. It encodes CASSQQGAGNTIYF.

V and J are TRBV6-5 and TRBJ1-2; no clear D gene. CDR1 MNHEY and CDR2 SVGAGI come from the germline V gene. The V and J ends lost 2 bases and 6 bases respectively, with 7 bases between them. The CDR3 totals 12 residues. CDR3 region: CASSYGQNGYTF. The CDR3 DNA reads as TGTGCCAGCAGTTACGGGCAGAATGGCTACACCTTC.

This clone was seen only a few times. The genes are TRBV9 and TRBJ2-3; 9 nucleotides match TRBD2. Trimming removed 2 bases from V and 8 bases from J; junction bases left unmatched: 12. Per the germline V gene, CDR1 is SGDLS and CDR2 is YYNGEE. The CDR3 extends over 16 amino acids. In nucleotides, the CDR3 is TGTGCCAGCAGCGTGAGTGACGGCGGGGGGGCGACTACGCAGTATTTT. Encoded protein: CASSVSDGGGATTQYF.

The CDR3 nucleotides are TGTGCCATCAGTGAGTCGAAGCTTACCCCGCCAACTAATGAAAAACTGTTTTTT. Encoded protein: CAISESKLTPPTNEKLFF. The chain joins TRBV10-3 to TRBJ1-4; no clear D. The CDR3 length is 18 residues. CDR1 and CDR2 (germline): ENHRY, SYGVKD. Trimming removed 0 bases from V and 0 bases from J, with 14 bases in between.

CDR3 nucleotide sequence: TGTGCCAGTAGTATAGCCCCTAGTTTGGCGGGGGTATACAATGAGCAGTTCTTC. As protein: CASSIAPSLAGVYNEQFF. This rearrangement joins TRBV19 to TRBJ2-1; 7 bases are a match to TRBD2. The CDR3 has 18 residues. V shed 1 base, J shed 4 bases, and the junction held 13 bases outside the gene matches. The germline V gene has CDR1 LNHDA and CDR2 SQIVND (reference sequence).

This chain joins TRBV5-1 and TRBJ1-2, with a possible D match to TRBD1 (6 bases). Germline CDR1 is SGHRS and CDR2 is YFSETQ. The V end was cut by 0 bases, the J end by 3 bases, with 9 bases between. The CDR3 runs to 14 residues. Written as DNA, the CDR3 is TGCGCCAGCAGCTTGGAGCCAGGGGACTATGGCTACACCTTC. Translated, it gives CASSLEPGDYGYTF. Variable domain in full (rest from reference TRBV5-1 and TRBJ1-2): KAGVTQTPRYLIKTRGQQVTLSCSPISGHRSVSWYQQTPGQGLQFLFEYFSETQRNKGNFPGRFSGRQFSNSRSEMNVSTLELGDSALYLCASSLEPGDYGYTFGSGTRLTVV.

V and J are TRBV3-1 (or the pseudogene TRBV3-2) and TRBJ1-6; 8 nucleotides match TRBD1. The germline V gene encodes CDR1 LGHDT and CDR2 YNNKEL (reference sequence). The ends lost 3 bases at V and 10 bases at J; junction bases unmatched: 5. The CDR3 extends over 14 amino acids. CDR3 residues: CASSHGQGGSPLHF. The CDR3 DNA follows: TGTGCCAGCAGCCATGGACAGGGAGGATCACCCCTCCACTTT.

The rearrangement links TRBV4-3 to TRBJ2-1; D is perhaps TRBD1 (6 bases). Germline V gene sequence: CDR1 LGHNA, CDR2 YSLEER. Deletions cut 2 bases from V and 9 bases from J, with 17 bases between. The CDR3 extends over 15 amino acids. This CDR3 is CASSQTTTGLGEQFF. The CDR3 nucleotides read TGCGCCAGCAGCCAAACTACAACAGGGCTGGGTGAGCAGTTCTTC.

CDR3 in amino acids: CASSAQGGTGDGYTF. As DNA, the CDR3 is TGTGCCAGCAGCGCTCAAGGCGGGACAGGGGATGGCTACACCTTC. The V call is TRBV9, the J call TRBJ1-2, with 10 bases identical to TRBD1. Germline CDR1 SGDLS, CDR2 YYNGEE. V was clipped by 3 bases and J by 6 bases; unmatched bases: 8. The CDR3 totals 15 residues.

The V and J genes are TRBV5-4 and TRBJ1-6; D remains ambiguous. The CDR3 has 13 amino acids. The germline gives CDR1 SGHNT, CDR2 YYREEE (reference sequence). Trimming pared 0 bases from V and 7 bases from J, leaving 5 bases between. CDR3 protein: CASSLAGNSPLHF. The CDR3 nucleotides read TGTGCCAGCAGCTTGGCAGGCAATTCACCCCTCCACTTT. Looking up the rest from reference TRBV5-4 and TRBJ1-6 gives the full variable domain: ETGVTQSPTHLIKTRGQQVTLRCSSQSGHNTVSWYQQALGQGPQFIFQYYREEENGRGNFPPRFSGLQFPNYSSELNVNALELDDSALYLCASSLAGNSPLHFGNGTRLTVT.

J is TRBJ1-4 and V is TRBV9; D is unclear. The germline CDR1 and CDR2 sequences are SGDLS and YYNGEE. The CDR3 runs to 15 residues. With 4 bases removed from V and 1 base from J, the gap between germline ends came to 11 bases. This CDR3 is CASSSEGRTNEKLFF. The CDR3 DNA follows: TGTGCCAGCAGCTCAGAGGGCAGAACTAATGAAAAACTGTTTTTT. Full variable domain (outside the CDR3, taken from reference TRBV9 and TRBJ1-4): DSGVTQTPKHLITATGQRVTLRCSPRSGDLSVYWYQQSLDQGLQFLIQYYNGEERAKGNILERFSAQQFPDLHSELNLSSLELGDSALYFCASSSEGRTNEKLFFGSGTQLSVL.

The rearrangement uses TRBV6-5 and TRBJ2-3; 9 bases match TRBD1. Trimming cost V 6 bases and J 4 bases; bases outside gene matches: 5. This CDR3 is built from 14 residues. The germline CDR1 and CDR2 sequences are MNHEY and SVGAGI. CDR3: CASRRTGVADTQYF. Written as DNA, the CDR3 is TGTGCCAGCAGACGGACAGGGGTGGCAGATACGCAGTATTTT.

The chain employs TRBV11-3 and TRBJ2-1; 7 nucleotides align to TRBD2. The CDR3 sequence is 14 residues long. The V and J ends lost 1 base and 7 bases, in that order; junction bases with no gene match: 4. CDR1 SGHNT and CDR2 YENEEA come from the germline V gene. CDR3 nucleotides: TGTGCCAGCAGCTTAGGACTAGCCCCTAATGAGCAGTTCTTC. Its protein product is CASSLGLAPNEQFF.